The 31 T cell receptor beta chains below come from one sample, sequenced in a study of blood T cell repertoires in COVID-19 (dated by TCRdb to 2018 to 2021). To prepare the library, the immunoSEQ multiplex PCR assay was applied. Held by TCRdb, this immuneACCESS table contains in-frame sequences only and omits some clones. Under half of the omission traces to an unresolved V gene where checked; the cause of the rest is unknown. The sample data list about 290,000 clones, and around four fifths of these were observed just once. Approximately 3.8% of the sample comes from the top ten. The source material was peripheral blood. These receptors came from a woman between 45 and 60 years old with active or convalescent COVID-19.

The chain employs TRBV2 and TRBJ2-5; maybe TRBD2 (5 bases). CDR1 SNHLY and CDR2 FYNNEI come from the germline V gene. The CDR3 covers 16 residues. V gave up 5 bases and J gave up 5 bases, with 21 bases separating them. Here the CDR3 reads CASSRVERFSRETQYF. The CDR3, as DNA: TGTGCCAGCAGTCGTGTGGAGCGGTTCTCCCGGGAGACCCAGTACTTC. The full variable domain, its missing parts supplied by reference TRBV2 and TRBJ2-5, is EPEVTQTPSHQVTQMGQEVILRCVPISNHLYFYWYRQILGQKVEFLVSFYNNEISEKSEIFDDQFSVERPDGSNFTLKIRSTKLEDSAMYFCASSRVERFSRETQYFGPGTRLLVL.

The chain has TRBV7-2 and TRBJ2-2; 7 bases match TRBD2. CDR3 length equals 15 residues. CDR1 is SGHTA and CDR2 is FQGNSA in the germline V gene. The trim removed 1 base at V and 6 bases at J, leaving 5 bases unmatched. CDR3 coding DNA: TGTGCCAGCAGCTTAGGAGGGAGGGCCTCCGGGGAGCTGTTTTTT. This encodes CASSLGGRASGELFF.

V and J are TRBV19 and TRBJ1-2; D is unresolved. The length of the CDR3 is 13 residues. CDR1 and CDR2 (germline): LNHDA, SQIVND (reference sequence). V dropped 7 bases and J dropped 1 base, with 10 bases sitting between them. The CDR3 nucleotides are TGTGCCAGTAAGCTTTCCGTTAACTATGGCTACACCTTC. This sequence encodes CASKLSVNYGYTF.

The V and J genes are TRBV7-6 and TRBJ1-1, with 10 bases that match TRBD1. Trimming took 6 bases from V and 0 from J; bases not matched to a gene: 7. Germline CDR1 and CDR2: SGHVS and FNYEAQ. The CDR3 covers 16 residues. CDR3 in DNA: TGTGCCAGCAGTGCCGGGACAGGGGCTATGAACACTGAAGCTTTCTTT. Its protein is CASSAGTGAMNTEAFF.

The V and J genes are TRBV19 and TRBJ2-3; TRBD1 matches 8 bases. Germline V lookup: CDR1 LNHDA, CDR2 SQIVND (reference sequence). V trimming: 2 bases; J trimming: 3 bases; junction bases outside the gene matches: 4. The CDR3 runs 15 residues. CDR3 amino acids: CASSILGQVTDTQYF. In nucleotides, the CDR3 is TGTGCCAGTAGTATATTGGGACAGGTTACAGATACGCAGTATTTT.

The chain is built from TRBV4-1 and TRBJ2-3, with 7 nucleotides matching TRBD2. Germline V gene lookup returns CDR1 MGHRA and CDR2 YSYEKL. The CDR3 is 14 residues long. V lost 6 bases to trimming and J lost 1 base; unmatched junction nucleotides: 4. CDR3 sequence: CASRRLAGTDTQYF. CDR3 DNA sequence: TGCGCCAGCAGACGACTAGCAGGCACAGATACGCAGTATTTT.

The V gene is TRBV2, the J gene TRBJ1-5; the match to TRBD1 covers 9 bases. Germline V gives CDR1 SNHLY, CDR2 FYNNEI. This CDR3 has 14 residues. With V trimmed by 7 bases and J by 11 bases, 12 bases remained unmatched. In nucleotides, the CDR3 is TGTGCCAGCACAGTCGACAGGGGGTACCAAGCCCAGCATTTT. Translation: CASTVDRGYQAQHF.

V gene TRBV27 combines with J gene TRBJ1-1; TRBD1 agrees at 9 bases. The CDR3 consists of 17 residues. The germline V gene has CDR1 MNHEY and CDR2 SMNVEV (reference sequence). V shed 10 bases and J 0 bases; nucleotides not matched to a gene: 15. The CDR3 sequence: CATSPTGGMRLNTEAFF. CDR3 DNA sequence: TGTGCCACCTCTCCGACAGGGGGGATGCGGCTGAACACTGAAGCTTTCTTT.

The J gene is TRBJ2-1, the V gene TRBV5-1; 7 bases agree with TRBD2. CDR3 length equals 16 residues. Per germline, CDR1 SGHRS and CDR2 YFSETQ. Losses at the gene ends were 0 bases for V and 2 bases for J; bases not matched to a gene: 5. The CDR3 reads CASSLASGRTYNEQFF. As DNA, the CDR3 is TGCGCCAGCAGCTTGGCTAGCGGCCGGACCTACAATGAGCAGTTCTTC.

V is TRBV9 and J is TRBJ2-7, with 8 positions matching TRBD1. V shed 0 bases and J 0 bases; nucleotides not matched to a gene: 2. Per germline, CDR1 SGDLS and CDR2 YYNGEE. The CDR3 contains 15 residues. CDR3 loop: CASSVETGDSYEQYF. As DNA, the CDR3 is TGTGCCAGCAGCGTAGAGACAGGGGACTCCTACGAGCAGTACTTC.

DNA for the CDR3: TGTGCCAGCAGTCAAGCCTTCGGAGCTTTCTTT. Translated: CASSQAFGAFF. This rearrangement joins TRBV28 to TRBJ1-1; D unclear. The V gene lost 5 bases and the J gene lost 10 bases, with 11 bases spanning the gap. In germline, CDR1 is MDHEN, CDR2 SYDVKM. The CDR3 contains 11 residues. Together with reference TRBV28 and TRBJ1-1, the CDR3 gives the full variable domain: DVKVTQSSRYLVKRTGEKVFLECVQDMDHENMFWYRQDPGLGLRLIYFSYDVKMKEKGDIPEGYSVSREKKERFSLILESASTNQTSMYLCASSQAFGAFFGQGTRLTVV.

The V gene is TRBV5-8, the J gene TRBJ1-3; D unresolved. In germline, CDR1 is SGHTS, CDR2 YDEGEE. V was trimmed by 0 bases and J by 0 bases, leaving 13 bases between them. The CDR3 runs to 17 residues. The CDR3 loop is CASSLVRQTSSGNTIYF. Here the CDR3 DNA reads TGTGCCAGCAGCTTGGTAAGGCAGACAAGCTCTGGAAACACCATATATTTT.

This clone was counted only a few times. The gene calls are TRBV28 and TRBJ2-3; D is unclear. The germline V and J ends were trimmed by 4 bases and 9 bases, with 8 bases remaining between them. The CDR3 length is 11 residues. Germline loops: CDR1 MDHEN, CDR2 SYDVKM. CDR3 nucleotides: TGTGCCAGCAGTTCCCTTAAAACGCAGTATTTT. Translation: CASSSLKTQYF.

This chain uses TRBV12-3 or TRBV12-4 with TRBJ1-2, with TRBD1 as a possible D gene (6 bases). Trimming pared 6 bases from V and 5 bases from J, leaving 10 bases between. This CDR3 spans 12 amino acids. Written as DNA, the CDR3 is TGTGCCAGCAGCACACAGGGTTATGGCTACACCTTC. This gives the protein CASSTQGYGYTF.

CDR3 in amino acids: CASSLERGGTGELFF. CDR3 coding DNA: TGTGCCAGTAGTCTGGAGAGGGGAGGCACCGGGGAGCTGTTTTTT. This chain links TRBV19 with TRBJ2-2; perhaps TRBD2 as D (6 bases). Germline CDR1 and CDR2: LNHDA and SQIVND (reference sequence). Trimming left V 5 bases short and J 4 bases short, with 14 bases between. The CDR3 covers 15 residues.

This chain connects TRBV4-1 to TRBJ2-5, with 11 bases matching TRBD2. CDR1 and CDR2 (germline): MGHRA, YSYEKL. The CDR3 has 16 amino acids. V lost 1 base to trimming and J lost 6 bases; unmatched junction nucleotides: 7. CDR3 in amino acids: CASSQVTSGSRKTQYF. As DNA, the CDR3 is TGCGCCAGCAGCCAAGTTACTAGCGGGAGTAGGAAGACCCAGTACTTC.

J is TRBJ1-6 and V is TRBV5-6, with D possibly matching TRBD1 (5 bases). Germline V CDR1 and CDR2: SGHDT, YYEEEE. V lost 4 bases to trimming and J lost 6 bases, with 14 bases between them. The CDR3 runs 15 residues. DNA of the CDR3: TGTGCCAGCAGCCGGGTTCTGCAGGGTAATTCACCCCTCCACTTT. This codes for CASSRVLQGNSPLHF.

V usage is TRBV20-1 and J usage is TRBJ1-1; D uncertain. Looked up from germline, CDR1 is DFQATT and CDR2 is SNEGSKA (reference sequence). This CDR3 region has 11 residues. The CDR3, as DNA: TGCAGGACGGGAACGCGAGCTGAAGCTTTCTTT. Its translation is CRTGTRAEAFF.

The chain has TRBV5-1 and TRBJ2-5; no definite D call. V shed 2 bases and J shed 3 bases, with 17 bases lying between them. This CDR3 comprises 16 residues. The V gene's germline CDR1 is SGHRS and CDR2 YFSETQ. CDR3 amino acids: CASSFLPVSAEETQYF. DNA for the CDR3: TGCGCCAGCAGCTTCTTACCCGTCTCGGCGGAAGAGACCCAGTACTTC.

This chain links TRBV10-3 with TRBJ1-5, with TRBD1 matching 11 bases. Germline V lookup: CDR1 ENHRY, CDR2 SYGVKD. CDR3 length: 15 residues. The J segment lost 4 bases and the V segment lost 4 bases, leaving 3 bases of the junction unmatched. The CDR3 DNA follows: TGTGCCATCAGTGGTGGGACAGGGGGGAATCAGCCCCAGCATTTT. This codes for CAISGGTGGNQPQHF.

For the CDR3, the DNA is TGTGCCAGCCTACCCGGGACAGGGGGGAGAAACACCATATATTTT. It is translated as CASLPGTGGRNTIYF. The J gene is TRBJ1-3, the V gene TRBV28; 11 nucleotides agree with TRBD1. V was clipped by 8 bases and J by 5 bases; unmatched bases: 8. The CDR3 runs to 15 residues. Germline CDR1 reads MDHEN; CDR2 reads SYDVKM.

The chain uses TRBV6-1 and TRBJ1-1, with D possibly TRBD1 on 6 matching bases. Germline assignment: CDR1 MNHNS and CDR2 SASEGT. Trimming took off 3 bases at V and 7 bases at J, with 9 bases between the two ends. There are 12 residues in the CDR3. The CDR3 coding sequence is TGTGCCAGCAGTGACAACAGGGTTGAAGCTTTCTTT. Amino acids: CASSDNRVEAFF.

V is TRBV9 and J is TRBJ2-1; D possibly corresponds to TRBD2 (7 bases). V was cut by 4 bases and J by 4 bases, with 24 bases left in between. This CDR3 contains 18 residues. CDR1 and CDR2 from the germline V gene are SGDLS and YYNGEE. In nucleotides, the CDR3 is TGTGCCAGCAGCACCGGATTGGGGGCGGGAGTTAGGTACAATGAGCAGTTCTTC. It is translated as CASSTGLGAGVRYNEQFF.

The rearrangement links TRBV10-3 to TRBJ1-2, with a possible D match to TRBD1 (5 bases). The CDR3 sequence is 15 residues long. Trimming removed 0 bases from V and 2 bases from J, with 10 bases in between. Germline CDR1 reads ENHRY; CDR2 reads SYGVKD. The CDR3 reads CAISESGQLNYGYTF. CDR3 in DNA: TGTGCCATCAGTGAGTCTGGACAACTAAACTATGGCTACACCTTC.

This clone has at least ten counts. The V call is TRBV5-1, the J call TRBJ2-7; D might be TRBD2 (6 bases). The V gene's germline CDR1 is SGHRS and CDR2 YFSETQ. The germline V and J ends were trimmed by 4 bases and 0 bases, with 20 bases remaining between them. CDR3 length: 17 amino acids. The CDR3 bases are TGCGCCAGCAGCCCACTCTCCGGGACTCTAAGCTCCTACGAGCAGTACTTC. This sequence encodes CASSPLSGTLSSYEQYF. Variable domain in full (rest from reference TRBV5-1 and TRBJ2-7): KAGVTQTPRYLIKTRGQQVTLSCSPISGHRSVSWYQQTPGQGLQFLFEYFSETQRNKGNFPGRFSGRQFSNSRSEMNVSTLELGDSALYLCASSPLSGTLSSYEQYFGPGTRLTVT.

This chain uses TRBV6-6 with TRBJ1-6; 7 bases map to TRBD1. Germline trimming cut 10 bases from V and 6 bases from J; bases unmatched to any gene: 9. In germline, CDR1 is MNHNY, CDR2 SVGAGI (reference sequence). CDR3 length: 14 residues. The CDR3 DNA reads TGTGCCACCACAGGGGCGCGCGGTAATTCACCCCTCCACTTT. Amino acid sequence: CATTGARGNSPLHF.

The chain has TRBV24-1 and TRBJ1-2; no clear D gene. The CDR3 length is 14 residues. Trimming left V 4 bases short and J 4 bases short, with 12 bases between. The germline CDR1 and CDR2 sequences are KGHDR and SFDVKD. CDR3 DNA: TGTGCCACCAGTGACCTGCCCCGGTCCTATGGCTACACCTTC. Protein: CATSDLPRSYGYTF.

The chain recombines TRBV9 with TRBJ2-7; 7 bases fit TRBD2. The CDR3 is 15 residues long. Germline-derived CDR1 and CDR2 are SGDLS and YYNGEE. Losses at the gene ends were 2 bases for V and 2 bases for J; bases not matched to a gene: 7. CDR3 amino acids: CASSVASGTTYEQYF. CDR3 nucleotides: TGTGCCAGCAGCGTTGCTAGCGGAACTACCTACGAGCAGTACTTC.

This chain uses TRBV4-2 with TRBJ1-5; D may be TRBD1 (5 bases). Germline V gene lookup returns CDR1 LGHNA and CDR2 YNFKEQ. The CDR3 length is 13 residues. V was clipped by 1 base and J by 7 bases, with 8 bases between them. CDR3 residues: CASSQVRGQPQHF. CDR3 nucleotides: TGTGCCAGCAGCCAAGTAAGGGGACAGCCCCAGCATTTT.

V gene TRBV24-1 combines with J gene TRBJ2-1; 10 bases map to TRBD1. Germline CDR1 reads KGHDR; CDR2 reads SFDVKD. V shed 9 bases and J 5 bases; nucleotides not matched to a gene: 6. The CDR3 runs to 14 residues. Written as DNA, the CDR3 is TGTGCCACCGGGGGACAGGGGAGTCACAATGAGCAGTTCTTC. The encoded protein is CATGGQGSHNEQFF.

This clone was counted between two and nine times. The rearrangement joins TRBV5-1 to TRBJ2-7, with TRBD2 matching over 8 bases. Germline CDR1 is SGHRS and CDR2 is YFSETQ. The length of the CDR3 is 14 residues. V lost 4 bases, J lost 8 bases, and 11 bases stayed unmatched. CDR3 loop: CASSPGTRGEQQYF. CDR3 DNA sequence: TGCGCCAGCAGCCCCGGGACTAGAGGGGAACAGCAGTACTTC.